Listed below are T cell receptor beta chains from one sample, sequenced in a study of CD8 T cells in ankylosing spondylitis. TCRdb reprocessed the 5' RACE reads via MiXCR and lists one record per CDR3 protein. The repertoire has around 300,000 distinct CDR3 sequences, under 25% of them found once; the top ten carry 3% to 4%. The sequenced sample consisted of blood, either unsorted or a sorted T cell fraction (not recorded which). Source of these receptors: a female donor with ankylosing spondylitis or in good health (not recorded which). The CDR3 runs from the conserved cysteine through the conserved F or W. Fields, in order: CDR3 length, J gene, V gene, clone size, D gene, CDR3 DNA, CDR3 protein. A D gene is named only where the DNA matches it firmly. Clone size is given for some rows only: seen once, a few or many times, or a class if the clone is expanded.

>17|TRBJ2-1|TRBV6-5|NA|TRBD1
TGTGCCAGCAGTTACTCATCTGGCCGGGACAGGTACAATGAGCAGTTCTTC
CASSYSSGRDRYNEQFF
>15|TRBJ1-2|TRBV2|NA|NA
TGTGCCAGCAGGACCCGACAGAACACTAACTATGGCTACACCTTC
CASRTRQNTNYGYTF
>13|TRBJ2-5|TRBV10-3|many|NA
TGTGCCATCAGCATGGGCAGTCAAGAGACCCAGTACTTC
CAISMGSQETQYF
>15|TRBJ2-1|TRBV6-5|NA|NA
TGTGCCAGCAGTTACGTGAGGGCGGATCAAGGTGAGCAGTTCTTC
CASSYVRADQGEQFF
>15|TRBJ2-1|TRBV28|few|TRBD2
TGTGCCAGCAGTTTGCCAGCGGGAGGGTACAATGAGCAGTTCTTC
CASSLPAGGYNEQFF
>14|TRBJ2-1|TRBV20-1|NA|TRBD1
TGCAGCACAGGGGCGTGGGAGCCCTACAATGAGCAGTTCTTC
CSTGAWEPYNEQFF
>15|TRBJ2-7|TRBV5-4|NA|TRBD2
TGTGCCAGCAGCCCCCAGACTAGCGGGTCAGTCGAGCAGTACTTC
CASSPQTSGSVEQYF
>13|TRBJ2-3|TRBV30|NA|NA
TGTGCCTGGAGTCGTCAGTTGCGGGATACGCAGTATTTT
CAWSRQLRDTQYF
>18|TRBJ2-2|TRBV7-3|NA|TRBD2
TGTGCCAGCAGCTTAAGAAGTAGCGGGAGGGCCAGCGCCGGGGAGCTGTTTTTT
CASSLRSSGRASAGELFF
>14|TRBJ2-5|TRBV5-1|NA|TRBD1
TGCGCCAGCAGGGAAGGACAGGTTCAAGAGACCCAGTACTTC
CASREGQVQETQYF
>14|TRBJ2-3|TRBV10-3|few|NA
TGTGCCATCACTAAGGACTATAGCACAGATACGCAGTATTTT
CAITKDYSTDTQYF
>15|TRBJ1-2|TRBV7-9|NA|NA
TGTGCCAGCAGCTTCCCCGGGGAGGGACGATATGGCTACACCTTC
CASSFPGEGRYGYTF
>14|TRBJ1-2|TRBV20-1|NA|TRBD1
TGCAGTGCTAGTGGTTCAGGGGGCAACTATGGCTACACCTTC
CSASGSGGNYGYTF
>16|TRBJ2-7|TRBV28|NA|NA
TGTGCCAGCAGCTCATACAGGAAACCTGGGGGCTACGAGCAGTACTTC
CASSSYRKPGGYEQYF